This T cell receptor beta chain appears in the sequencing data of a study of cytomegalovirus exposure and HLA in healthy donors. Study-wide results and caveats: Most TCR sequences showed up rarely, but some public TCRs showed up in many donors. Researchers catalogued 150 or so TCR beta chains as cytomegalovirus-associated.

Measured with immunoSEQ multiplex PCR; TCRdb has only the in-frame clones, and not every one. Of over 85,000 clones in the sample, more than 70% were seen once. Of note for this clone: What it recognizes is unknown.

CDR3 length: 15 amino acids. CDR1 SGHDT and CDR2 YYEEEE come from the germline V gene. V was pared by 1 base and J by 8 bases, with 13 bases between. The V gene is TRBV5-6, the J gene TRBJ1-6, with D perhaps TRBD1 (6 bases). What was sequenced was PBMCs. The clonotype originates from a woman younger than 30 in good health and CMV-seropositive. CDR3 loop: CASSLWGRWDSPLHF. The CDR3 DNA sequence: TGTGCCAGCAGCTTGTGGGGGCGCTGGGATTCACCCCTCCACTTT.